This T cell receptor (beta chain) was identified in a study of blood T cell repertoires in COVID-19. Study context: Samples taken during acute and convalescent COVID-19 were collected in the United States, Italy and Spain. The cDNA or gDNA used as material had been derived from T cells, B-cell-depleted T cells, or PBMCs.

Authors' processing steps: Amplification with reference gene primers provided the estimates of nucleated cell counts. TCRdb's copy holds only in-frame clones and misses some; the assay was immunoSEQ multiplex PCR. D and trimming come from the DNA, and the V and J calls and clone size come from that table. The sample consists of some 300,000 clones, around nine tenths of them appearing once. One Seattle source followed patients from active infection through their disease course. This clone was observed once. The CDR3 is 15 residues long. Trimming at V came to 1 base and at J to 2 bases, leaving 5 bases not matched to a gene. Germline values: CDR1 SGHRS, CDR2 YFSETQ.

V and J are TRBV5-1 and TRBJ2-7; 8 bases align to TRBD2. The TCR comes from a woman aged 70-85 years with COVID-19, enrolled during active disease. The sequenced sample consisted of peripheral blood. CDR3 nucleotide sequence: TGCGCCAGCAGCTTGCTAACTAGCGGCACCTACGAGCAGTACTTC. Protein product: CASSLLTSGTYEQYF.